This TCR beta chain was documented in a study of cytomegalovirus exposure and HLA in healthy donors. The PCR made use of 60 Vbeta and 13 Jbeta primers. Sequenced by immunoSEQ multiplex PCR; TCRdb stores in-frame clones only, minus some. The sample carries approximately 74,000 clones, roughly 80% recorded once. This CDR3 is built from 13 residues. Germline CDR1 and CDR2: WSHSY and SAAADI. V lost 7 bases and J lost 6, with 16 bases in between. The material sequenced was PBMCs. The chain has TRBV10-2 and TRBJ2-7; D is perhaps TRBD1 (6 bases). The receptor was derived from a man in his 60s in good health and CMV-seropositive. The DNA of the CDR3 is TGCGCCAGCAATCAACAGGGCATGGGCGAGCAGTACTTC. It translates to CASNQQGMGEQYF.